These T cell receptor beta chains were read from a single sample in a study of shared clonotypes between healthy human individuals. TCRdb's table, derived via immunoSEQ multiplex PCR, lists solely in-frame clones and lacks some. The sample lists over a million clones; more than 65% were seen once. Source material: memory CD4+ T cells sorted from blood. The receptors stem from a man between 18 and 29 years old in good health. Both conserved end residues are part of each CDR3. Each record gives: J gene, D gene, V gene, CDR3 protein. The D gene is left open where the match is weak.

J gene: TRBJ2-3; D gene: .; V gene: TRBV29-1; CDR3 protein: CSVDAGGGTDTQYF
J gene: TRBJ1-1; D gene: .; V gene: TRBV30; CDR3 protein: CAWSTPRALNTEAFF
J gene: TRBJ2-2; D gene: .; V gene: TRBV5-1; CDR3 protein: CASSRSSGTGELFF
J gene: TRBJ2-3; D gene: TRBD2; V gene: TRBV4-2; CDR3 protein: CASSPGTSGPSTDTQYF
J gene: TRBJ1-5; D gene: .; V gene: TRBV27; CDR3 protein: CASSLKGQGNSNQPQHF
J gene: TRBJ2-1; D gene: .; V gene: TRBV9; CDR3 protein: CASSPSRSSRSYNEQFF
J gene: TRBJ2-3; D gene: .; V gene: TRBV10-2; CDR3 protein: CASSPPFVPDTQYF
J gene: TRBJ1-1; D gene: .; V gene: TRBV5-1; CDR3 protein: CASSLGKNTEAFF
J gene: TRBJ2-7; D gene: .; V gene: TRBV10-3; CDR3 protein: CAARATADKDEQYF
J gene: TRBJ2-2; D gene: .; V gene: TRBV5-4; CDR3 protein: CASSAPGSVAGELFF
J gene: TRBJ1-1; D gene: TRBD1; V gene: TRBV7-9; CDR3 protein: CASSSRQGEAFF
J gene: TRBJ1-1; D gene: .; V gene: TRBV5-1; CDR3 protein: CASSPRRTLRNTEAFF
J gene: TRBJ1-1; D gene: .; V gene: TRBV28; CDR3 protein: CASSLYLLGAFF
J gene: TRBJ2-1; D gene: TRBD2; V gene: TRBV5-4; CDR3 protein: CASSPGGLAGTNEQFF
J gene: TRBJ2-1; D gene: .; V gene: TRBV7-8; CDR3 protein: CASSLAVPLYNEQFF
J gene: TRBJ2-6; D gene: TRBD2; V gene: TRBV10-3; CDR3 protein: CAISFGGVTGANVLTF
J gene: TRBJ1-3; D gene: .; V gene: TRBV30; CDR3 protein: CAWIRGVGSGNTIYF
J gene: TRBJ2-5; D gene: TRBD1; V gene: TRBV29-1; CDR3 protein: CSVGQGQGETQYF
J gene: TRBJ1-3; D gene: .; V gene: TRBV11-2; CDR3 protein: CASSSPGQYSGNTIYF
J gene: TRBJ2-3; D gene: .; V gene: TRBV6-1; CDR3 protein: CASSEESLTQYF
J gene: TRBJ2-2; D gene: TRBD2; V gene: TRBV7-6; CDR3 protein: CTSSPRLAAGELFF
J gene: TRBJ2-2; D gene: .; V gene: TRBV11-3; CDR3 protein: CASSFKGVDTGELFF
J gene: TRBJ2-2; D gene: .; V gene: TRBV6-4; CDR3 protein: CASSPRGRTGELFF
J gene: TRBJ2-5; D gene: TRBD1; V gene: TRBV12-5; CDR3 protein: CASGEVLGTGGRETQYF
J gene: TRBJ1-1; D gene: .; V gene: TRBV18; CDR3 protein: CASSPRRDGTEAFF
J gene: TRBJ2-3; D gene: .; V gene: TRBV5-1; CDR3 protein: CASSFAPPPITDTQYF
J gene: TRBJ2-2; D gene: .; V gene: TRBV7-2; CDR3 protein: CASSLEFPGTGELFF
J gene: TRBJ2-2; D gene: TRBD2; V gene: TRBV28; CDR3 protein: CASNEAGGSNTGELFF
J gene: TRBJ1-1; D gene: .; V gene: TRBV7-6; CDR3 protein: CASSHGGGTEAFF
J gene: TRBJ2-1; D gene: .; V gene: TRBV10-1; CDR3 protein: CASSESSGSGYNEQFF
J gene: TRBJ2-1; D gene: TRBD2; V gene: TRBV27; CDR3 protein: CASRGLAGGLSSYNEQFF
J gene: TRBJ2-1; D gene: TRBD2; V gene: TRBV5-1; CDR3 protein: CASSWQAGGNEQFF
J gene: TRBJ2-1; D gene: .; V gene: TRBV2; CDR3 protein: CATSSLYNEQFF
J gene: TRBJ1-5; D gene: TRBD1; V gene: TRBV4-1; CDR3 protein: CASSQSGTGGGEPQHF
J gene: TRBJ2-3; D gene: TRBD2; V gene: TRBV18; CDR3 protein: CASSPGGLRITDTQYF
J gene: TRBJ1-3; D gene: TRBD1; V gene: TRBV25-1; CDR3 protein: CASSDRTGLGNTIYF
J gene: TRBJ1-5; D gene: .; V gene: TRBV5-8; CDR3 protein: CASSRGEVGNQPQHF
J gene: TRBJ1-3; D gene: .; V gene: TRBV6-5; CDR3 protein: CASSPGYSGNTIYF
J gene: TRBJ2-2; D gene: TRBD1; V gene: TRBV2; CDR3 protein: CASSGQGATGELFF
J gene: TRBJ1-5; D gene: .; V gene: TRBV19; CDR3 protein: CASTSSWGSNQPQHF
J gene: TRBJ2-3; D gene: .; V gene: TRBV9; CDR3 protein: CASSVGNRADTQYF
J gene: TRBJ1-4; D gene: .; V gene: TRBV19; CDR3 protein: CASSIGSWRGELEKLFF
J gene: TRBJ1-5; D gene: .; V gene: TRBV11-2; CDR3 protein: CASSMAVNQPQHF
J gene: TRBJ1-5; D gene: TRBD1; V gene: TRBV18; CDR3 protein: CASSPSALTGTGNQPQHF
J gene: TRBJ2-3; D gene: .; V gene: TRBV7-2; CDR3 protein: CASSTSGGTDTQYF
J gene: TRBJ2-1; D gene: .; V gene: TRBV5-4; CDR3 protein: CASSLSFSSSYNEQFF
J gene: TRBJ2-7; D gene: TRBD1; V gene: TRBV5-5; CDR3 protein: CASSLQGAAYEQYF
J gene: TRBJ1-1; D gene: .; V gene: TRBV7-3; CDR3 protein: CASSLRQNTEAFF
J gene: TRBJ2-1; D gene: TRBD2; V gene: TRBV5-4; CDR3 protein: CASSGPLAGGRHEQFF
J gene: TRBJ2-7; D gene: .; V gene: TRBV18; CDR3 protein: CASSLTDYEQYF
J gene: TRBJ2-1; D gene: TRBD2; V gene: TRBV5-1; CDR3 protein: CASSGTSYNEQFF
J gene: TRBJ2-6; D gene: TRBD1; V gene: TRBV6-1; CDR3 protein: CASGTGLGANVLTF
J gene: TRBJ2-7; D gene: TRBD1; V gene: TRBV11-3; CDR3 protein: CASSRDSYGGQYF
J gene: TRBJ2-3; D gene: .; V gene: TRBV9; CDR3 protein: CASSVGQPTDTQYF